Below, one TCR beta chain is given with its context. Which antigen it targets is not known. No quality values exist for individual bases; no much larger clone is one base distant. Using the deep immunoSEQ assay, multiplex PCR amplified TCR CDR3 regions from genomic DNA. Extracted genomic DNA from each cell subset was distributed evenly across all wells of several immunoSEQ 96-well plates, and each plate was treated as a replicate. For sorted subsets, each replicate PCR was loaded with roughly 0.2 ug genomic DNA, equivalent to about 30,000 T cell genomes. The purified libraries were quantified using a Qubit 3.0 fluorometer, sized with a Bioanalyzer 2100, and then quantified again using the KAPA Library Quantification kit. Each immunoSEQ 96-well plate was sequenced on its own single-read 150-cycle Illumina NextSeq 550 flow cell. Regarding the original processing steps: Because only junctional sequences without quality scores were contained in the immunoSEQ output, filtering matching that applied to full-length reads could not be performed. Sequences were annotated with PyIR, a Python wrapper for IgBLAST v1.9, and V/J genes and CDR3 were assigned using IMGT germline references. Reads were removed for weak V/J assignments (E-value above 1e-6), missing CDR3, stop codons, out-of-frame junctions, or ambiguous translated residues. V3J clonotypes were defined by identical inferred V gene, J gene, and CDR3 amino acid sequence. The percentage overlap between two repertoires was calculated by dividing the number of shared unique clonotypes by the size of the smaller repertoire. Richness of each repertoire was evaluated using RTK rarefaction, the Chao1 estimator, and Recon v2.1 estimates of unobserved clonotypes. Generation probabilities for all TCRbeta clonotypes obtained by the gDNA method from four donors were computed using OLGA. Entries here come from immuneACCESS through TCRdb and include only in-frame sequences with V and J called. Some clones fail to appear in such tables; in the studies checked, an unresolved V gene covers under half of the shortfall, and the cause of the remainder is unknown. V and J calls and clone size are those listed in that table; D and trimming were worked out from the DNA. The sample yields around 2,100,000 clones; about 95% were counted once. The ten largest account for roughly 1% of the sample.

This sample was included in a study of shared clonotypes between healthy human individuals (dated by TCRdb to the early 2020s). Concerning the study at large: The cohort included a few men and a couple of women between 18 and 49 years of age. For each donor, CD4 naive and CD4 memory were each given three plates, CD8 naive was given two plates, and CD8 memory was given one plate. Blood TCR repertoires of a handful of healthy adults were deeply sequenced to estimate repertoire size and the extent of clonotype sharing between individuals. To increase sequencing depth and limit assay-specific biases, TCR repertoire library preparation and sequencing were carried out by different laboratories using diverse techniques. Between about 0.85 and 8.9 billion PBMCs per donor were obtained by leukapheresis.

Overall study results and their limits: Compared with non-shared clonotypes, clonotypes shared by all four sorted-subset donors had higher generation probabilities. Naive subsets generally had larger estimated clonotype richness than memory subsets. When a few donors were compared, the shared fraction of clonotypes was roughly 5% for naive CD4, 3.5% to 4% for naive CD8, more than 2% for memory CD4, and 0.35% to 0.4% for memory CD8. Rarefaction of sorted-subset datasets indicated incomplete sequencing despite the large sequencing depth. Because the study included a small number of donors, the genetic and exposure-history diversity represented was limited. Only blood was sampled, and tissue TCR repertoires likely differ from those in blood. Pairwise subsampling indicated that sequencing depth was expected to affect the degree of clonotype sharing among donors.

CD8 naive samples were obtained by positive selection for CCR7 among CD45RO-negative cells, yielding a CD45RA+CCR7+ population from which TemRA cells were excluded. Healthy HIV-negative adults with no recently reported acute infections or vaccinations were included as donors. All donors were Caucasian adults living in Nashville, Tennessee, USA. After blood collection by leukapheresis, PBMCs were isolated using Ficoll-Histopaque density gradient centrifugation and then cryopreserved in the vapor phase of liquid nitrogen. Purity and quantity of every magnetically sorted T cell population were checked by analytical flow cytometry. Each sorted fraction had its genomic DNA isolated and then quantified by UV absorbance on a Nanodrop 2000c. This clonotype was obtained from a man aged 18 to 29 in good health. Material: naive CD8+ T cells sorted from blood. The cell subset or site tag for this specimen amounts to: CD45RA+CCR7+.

In nucleotide form, the sequence is TGTGCCATAGGGGGGACAGGGTTAAACGAGCAGTACTTC. This gives the protein CAIGGTGLNEQYF. The chain links TRBV6-6 with TRBJ2-7; 9 central bases correspond to TRBD1. Ends trimmed: V by 10 bases, J by 5 bases; bases unmatched to a gene: 9. From a lookup of the germline V gene (reference sequence), CDR1 and CDR2 are MNHNY and SVGAGI. From the cysteine up to the phenylalanine, the CDR3 has a length of 13 residues. Only the CDR3 DNA is retained, 39 bases long and in frame from the first base.